The rows below give T cell receptor beta chains drawn from one sample of a study of T cells in Graves' hyperthyroidism and ophthalmopathy. TCRdb called the multiplex PCR reads again in MiXCR, with one record for every CDR3 protein. The table has some 200,000 distinct CDR3 sequences, approximately 16% seen once; the top ten hold around 48%. Sequencing used blood. The source is a woman aged 50 to 60 with Graves' hyperthyroidism. CDR3s include the opening cysteine and the closing phenylalanine or tryptophan. Each record gives: J gene, D gene, V gene, clone size, CDR3 protein, CDR3 DNA. The D gene is left open where the match is weak. Rows give clone size only sometimes, using once, few, many, or a class for an expanded clone.

>TRBJ1-2|TRBD1|TRBV11-2|few
CASSGLTGNYGYTF
TGTGCCAGCAGCGGTCTGACAGGGAACTATGGCTACACCTTC
>TRBJ2-3|TRBD2|TRBV6-1|.
CASSESGSGTFADTQYF
TGTGCCAGCAGTGAAAGTGGTAGCGGGACCTTCGCAGATACGCAGTATTTT
>TRBJ2-5|.|TRBV11-1|many
CASSLFFRGRNQETQYF
TGTGCCAGCAGCCTATTCTTCCGGGGCAGGAACCAAGAGACCCAGTACTTC
>TRBJ1-1|TRBD1|TRBV10-3|.
CAISATGGGNTEAFF
TGTGCCATCAGTGCAACGGGAGGGGGCAACACTGAAGCTTTCTTT
>TRBJ2-6|TRBD1|TRBV6-1|many
CASSMGQGSGANVLTF
TGTGCCAGCAGTATGGGACAGGGGTCTGGGGCCAACGTCCTGACTTTC
>TRBJ2-5|.|TRBV20-1|few
CSARSSVQGQETQYF
TGCAGTGCTAGGTCGTCCGTGCAGGGACAAGAGACCCAGTACTTC
>TRBJ2-1|.|TRBV20-1|few
CSAPPRLDYNEQFF
TGCAGTGCACCGCCCCGACTAGACTACAATGAGCAGTTCTTC
>TRBJ1-1|.|TRBV24-1|.
CATSDLWGSEAFF
TGTGCCACCAGTGATTTATGGGGCTCTGAAGCTTTCTTT
>TRBJ2-4|TRBD2|TRBV6-2/TRBV6-3|.
CASGSPGLDTNIQYF
TGTGCCAGCGGATCTCCGGGACTAGACACAAACATTCAGTACTTC
>TRBJ2-5|.|TRBV7-3|once
CASSLSKNGQETQYF
TGTGCCAGCAGCTTATCGAAAAACGGACAAGAGACCCAGTACTTC
>TRBJ2-1|.|TRBV27|many
CATKPSVPSSYNEQFF
TGTGCCACTAAGCCGAGCGTACCGAGCTCCTACAATGAGCAGTTCTTC
>TRBJ2-3|TRBD2|TRBV27|many
CASSELAGATDTQYF
TGTGCCAGCAGTGAACTAGCGGGGGCCACAGATACGCAGTATTTT
>TRBJ2-7|.|TRBV20-1|.
CSAQRETAIYEQYF
TGCAGTGCTCAGAGGGAGACAGCAATCTACGAGCAGTACTTC
>TRBJ1-1|.|TRBV7-2|many
CASSFGGHTEAFF
TGTGCCAGCAGCTTTGGGGGTCACACTGAAGCTTTCTTT
>TRBJ2-4|TRBD2|TRBV3-1|few
CASSGDGRAKNIQYF
TGTGCCAGCAGTGGTGACGGGAGGGCCAAAAACATTCAGTACTTC
>TRBJ1-5|.|TRBV20-1|.
CSAESGNQPQHF
TGCAGTGCCGAGTCAGGGAATCAGCCCCAGCATTTT
>TRBJ2-5|TRBD2|TRBV24-1|many
CATSDIGTSLETQYF
TGTGCCACCAGTGATATCGGGACTAGCCTTGAGACCCAGTACTTC
>TRBJ2-7|.|TRBV20-1|many
CSARGTLAQEQYF
TGCAGTGCTAGAGGCACGTTAGCGCAAGAGCAGTACTTC
>TRBJ1-3|TRBD1|TRBV13|many
CASSLAQGGGNTIYF
TGTGCCAGCAGCTTAGCACAGGGGGGTGGAAACACCATATATTTT
>TRBJ2-1|.|TRBV12-3/TRBV12-4|.
CASSFSLDWALDNEQFF
TGTGCCAGCAGTTTTTCCCTCGACTGGGCTTTGGACAATGAGCAGTTCTTC
>TRBJ1-1|TRBD1|TRBV4-2|many
CASSQSDRGNTEAFF
TGTGCCAGCAGCCAGAGTGACAGGGGGAACACTGAAGCTTTCTTT
>TRBJ1-6|.|TRBV5-1|.
CASSRILRGGGSPLHF
TGCGCCAGCAGCCGGATCCTCAGGGGCGGAGGGTCACCCCTCCACTTT
>TRBJ2-7|.|TRBV7-2|many
CASSSFAGRSYEQYF
TGTGCCAGCAGCTCATTCGCGGGGAGGTCCTACGAGCAGTACTTC
>TRBJ2-7|TRBD2|TRBV15|many
CATSVLTSGRYEQYF
TGTGCCACCAGCGTTCTGACTAGCGGGAGGTACGAGCAGTACTTC
>TRBJ2-7|.|TRBV7-9|many
CASSSTQRVYEQYF
TGTGCCAGCAGCTCCACCCAGCGGGTCTACGAGCAGTACTTC
>TRBJ2-1|.|TRBV24-1|many
CATSDAGQTNNEQFF
TGTGCCACCAGTGATGCGGGACAGACCAACAATGAGCAGTTCTTC
>TRBJ1-2|.|TRBV5-4|.
CASSLDPEPYGYTF
TGTGCCAGCAGCTTGGATCCTGAACCCTATGGCTACACCTTC
>TRBJ2-7|.|TRBV11-2|many
CASSPISRDSTYEQYF
TGTGCCAGCAGCCCCATTTCTAGGGATTCGACCTACGAGCAGTACTTC
>TRBJ2-1|.|TRBV27|.
CASSLRTAGSSYNEQFF
TGTGCCAGCAGTTTAAGGACGGCGGGGAGCTCCTACAATGAGCAGTTCTTC
>TRBJ2-2|TRBD2|TRBV5-1|few
CASSLAPGRDTGELFF
TGCGCCAGCAGCCTAGCCCCAGGGAGGGACACCGGGGAGCTGTTTTTT
>TRBJ1-1|TRBD1|TRBV7-3|.
CASSLMTGEKAFF
TGTGCCAGCAGCTTAATGACAGGGGAGAAGGCTTTCTTT
>TRBJ1-5|TRBD1|TRBV29-1|many
CSVGTGGNQPQHF
TGCAGCGTCGGGACAGGCGGCAATCAGCCCCAGCATTTT
>TRBJ2-3|TRBD2|TRBV20-1|many
CSASLAGGPSDTQYF
TGCAGTGCTAGTCTCGCGGGAGGGCCTTCGGATACGCAGTATTTT
>TRBJ2-3|.|TRBV14|few
CASSQVAGATDTQYF
TGTGCCAGCAGCCAGGTGGCAGGGGCCACAGATACGCAGTATTTT
>TRBJ2-3|TRBD2|TRBV29-1|many
CSVDGVGRAIADTQYF
TGCAGCGTTGACGGCGTAGGGAGGGCCATTGCAGATACGCAGTATTTT
>TRBJ2-7|.|TRBV18|.
CASSPVMGESSYEQYF
TGTGCCAGCTCACCCGTTATGGGGGAATCCTCCTACGAGCAGTACTTC
>TRBJ1-1|.|TRBV29-1|.
CSVAPGIEAFF
TGCAGCGTGGCCCCGGGGATTGAAGCTTTCTTT
>TRBJ1-2|.|TRBV6-6|many
CASSYSWDRRTNYGYTF
TGTGCCAGCAGTTACTCATGGGATAGGCGGACTAACTATGGCTACACCTTC
>TRBJ2-2|TRBD1|TRBV6-1|many
CASSGDRGNTGELFF
TGTGCCAGCAGTGGGGACAGGGGAAACACCGGGGAGCTGTTTTTT
>TRBJ2-7|.|TRBV10-2|many
CASSVAPAEQYF
TGCGCCAGCAGTGTAGCGCCTGCCGAGCAGTACTTC
>TRBJ2-1|.|TRBV24-1|.
CATSDATGPLYNEQFF
TGTGCCACCAGTGATGCGACAGGACCACTCTACAATGAGCAGTTCTTC
>TRBJ2-1|TRBD2|TRBV24-1|.
CATSDLGRNSGVREQFF
TGTGCCACCAGTGATTTGGGTCGGAATAGCGGGGTACGGGAGCAGTTCTTC
>TRBJ2-5|.|TRBV7-9|.
CASSFVAGSETQYF
TGTGCCAGCAGCTTTGTCGCAGGGTCAGAGACCCAGTACTTC
>TRBJ1-1|TRBD1|TRBV11-2|many
CASSLGDRGTEAFF
TGTGCCAGCAGCCTAGGTGACAGGGGCACTGAAGCTTTCTTT
>TRBJ2-2|TRBD2|TRBV7-9|many
CASSVTAGSAGELFF
TGTGCCAGCAGCGTCACAGCGGGGTCGGCCGGGGAGCTGTTTTTT
>TRBJ2-2|.|TRBV19|few
CASSIVATNTGELFF
TGTGCCAGTAGTATAGTGGCGACTAACACCGGGGAGCTGTTTTTT
>TRBJ2-1|.|TRBV6-7|many
CASSYSKAGGGNEQFF
TGTGCCAGCAGTTACTCGAAGGCAGGGGGAGGGAATGAGCAGTTCTTC
>TRBJ1-3|.|TRBV18|.
CASSSKGGTLANTIYF
TGTGCCAGCTCATCCAAAGGGGGGACACTGGCAAACACCATATATTTT